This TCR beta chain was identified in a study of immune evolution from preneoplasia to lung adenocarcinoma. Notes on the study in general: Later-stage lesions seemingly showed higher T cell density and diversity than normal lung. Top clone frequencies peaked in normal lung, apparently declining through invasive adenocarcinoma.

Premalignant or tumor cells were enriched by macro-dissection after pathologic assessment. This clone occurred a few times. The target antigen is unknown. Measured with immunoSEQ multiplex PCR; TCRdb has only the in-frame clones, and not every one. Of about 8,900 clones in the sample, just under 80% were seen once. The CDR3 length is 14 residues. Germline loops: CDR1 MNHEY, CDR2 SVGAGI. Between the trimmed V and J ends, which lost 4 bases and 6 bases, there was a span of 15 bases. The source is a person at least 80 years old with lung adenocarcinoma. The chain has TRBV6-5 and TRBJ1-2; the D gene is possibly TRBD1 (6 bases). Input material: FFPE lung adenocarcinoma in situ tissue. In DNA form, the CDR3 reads TGTGCCAGCAGTTCCCTCCCGGGGGCGCATGGCTACACCTTC. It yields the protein CASSSLPGAHGYTF.